Listed here are 31 T cell receptor beta chains from one sample, sequenced in a study of T cell changes during pregnancy in multiple sclerosis. Method: immunoSEQ multiplex PCR; TCRdb's copy keeps in-frame clones and lacks some. The sample contains tens of thousands of clones, around 95% of which appear only once. Source: CD4+ T cells from peripheral blood mononuclear cells, taken before pregnancy. The source of these receptors is a female donor with multiple sclerosis, enrolled in a pregnancy study.

This rearrangement joins TRBV2 to TRBJ1-2, with 7 bases lining up with TRBD1. V was pared by 6 bases and J by 7 bases, with 5 bases of the junction left unmatched. CDR3 length: 12 amino acids. Germline V lookup: CDR1 SNHLY, CDR2 FYNNEI. The CDR3 DNA reads TGTGCCAGCAGGACAGGGATGCTTGGCTACACCTTC. It translates to CASRTGMLGYTF.

This chain joins TRBV25-1 and TRBJ1-1; weak D call: TRBD1 (6 bases). Germline assignment: CDR1 MGHDK and CDR2 SYGVNS. Trimming removed 8 bases at V and 5 bases at J, with 12 bases between. This CDR3 is built from 12 residues. CDR3 DNA sequence: TGTGCCAGCGTACAGGGTACAACTGAAGCTTTCTTT. Translating it yields CASVQGTTEAFF. Together with reference TRBV25-1 and TRBJ1-1, the CDR3 gives the full variable domain: EADIYQTPRYLVIGTGKKITLECSQTMGHDKMYWYQQDPGMELHLIHYSYGVNSTEKGDLSSESTVSRIRTEHFPLTLESARPSHTSQYLCASVQGTTEAFFGQGTRLTVV.

The chain uses TRBV28 and TRBJ2-7, with TRBD2 matching 9 bases. The CDR3 loop spans 16 amino acids. Germline lookup yields CDR1 MDHEN and CDR2 SYDVKM. V lost 6 bases to trimming and J lost 6 bases; unmatched junction nucleotides: 15. The CDR3 region is CASSRMGGRVPPEQYF. Here the CDR3 DNA reads TGTGCCAGCAGCAGAATGGGCGGGAGGGTCCCCCCCGAGCAGTACTTC.

The chain joins TRBV28 to TRBJ2-1; 7 bases map to TRBD2. In germline, CDR1 is MDHEN, CDR2 SYDVKM. This CDR3 contains 12 residues. The V segment lost 1 base and the J segment 14 bases; nucleotides outside the gene matches: 5. CDR3 protein: CASSLSAGVEFF. The CDR3 coding sequence is TGTGCCAGCAGTTTATCGGCGGGAGTAGAGTTCTTC.

This clone was seen a single time. The genes are TRBV7-2 and TRBJ2-1; D remains unclear. CDR1 is SGHTA and CDR2 is FQGNSA in the germline V gene. The CDR3 is 16 amino acids. V lost 5 bases to trimming and J lost 1 base, with 15 bases between them. In nucleotides, the CDR3 is TGTGCCAGCAGCCCCCCCTCCATCGAGTCCTACAATGAGCAGTTCTTC. This codes for CASSPPSIESYNEQFF.

The V gene is TRBV30, the J gene TRBJ2-3, with TRBD2 matching 9 bases. V shed 3 bases and J 1 base; nucleotides not matched to a gene: 8. The CDR3 is made up of 16 amino acids. In germline, CDR1 is GTSNPN, CDR2 SVGIG (reference sequence). The CDR3 loop reads CAWREKTSGRTDTQYF. DNA of the CDR3: TGTGCCTGGAGAGAAAAGACTAGCGGACGCACAGATACGCAGTATTTT.

The V call is TRBV6-6, the J call TRBJ2-6; D is unclear. Trimming took 4 bases from V and 2 from J, leaving 3 bases between them. The CDR3 is 13 amino acids. Germline lookup yields CDR1 MNHNY and CDR2 SVGAGI (reference sequence). The chain's CDR3 is CASSSTGANVLTF. As DNA, the CDR3 is TGTGCCAGCAGTTCCACTGGGGCCAACGTCCTGACTTTC.

This clone was seen just once. The V gene is TRBV27, the J gene TRBJ2-3, with TRBD2 matching 10 bases. Looked up from germline, CDR1 is MNHEY and CDR2 is SMNVEV (reference sequence). Unmatched junction bases numbered 3, after V lost 4 bases and J lost 2 bases. There are 15 residues in the CDR3. The CDR3 nucleotides are TGTGCCAGCAGTTCGACTAGCGGGCCCACAGATACGCAGTATTTT. It yields the protein CASSSTSGPTDTQYF.

CDR3 in DNA: TGCAGCGCACGACGGGGGTCGAACACCGGGGAGCTGTTTTTT. It codes for CSARRGSNTGELFF. The chain employs TRBV29-1 and TRBJ2-2; a weak D match, TRBD2 (6 bases). With 7 bases removed from V and 0 bases from J, the gap between germline ends came to 12 bases. This CDR3 has 14 residues. Germline CDR1 is SQVTM and CDR2 is ANQGSEA.

CDR3 sequence reads: CASSQASSGSGTGELFF. The CDR3, as DNA: TGTGCCAGCAGCCAAGCATCTAGCGGAAGCGGCACCGGGGAGCTGTTTTTT. The J gene is TRBJ2-2, the V gene TRBV4-2; 7 nucleotides align to TRBD2. CDR3 length equals 17 residues. Germline V gene sequence: CDR1 LGHNA, CDR2 YNFKEQ. Unmatched junction bases numbered 9, after V lost 1 base and J lost 4 bases.

A single count supports this clone. The rearrangement uses TRBV5-1 and TRBJ1-1; 7 bases line up with TRBD1. CDR1 and CDR2 from the germline V gene are SGHRS and YFSETQ. The CDR3 extends over 14 amino acids. Unmatched junction bases numbered 3, after V lost 4 bases and J lost 0 bases. The DNA of the CDR3 is TGCGCCAGCAGCGGGGGACAGATGAACACTGAAGCTTTCTTT. Its translation: CASSGGQMNTEAFF.

The genes are TRBV29-1 and TRBJ1-5, with D unresolved. The CDR3 is made up of 13 amino acids. CDR1 and CDR2 from the germline V gene are SQVTM and ANQGSEA. Trimming pared 6 bases from V and 5 bases from J, leaving 14 bases between. This chain's CDR3 is CSVASGVDQPQHF. CDR3 coding DNA: TGCAGCGTGGCAAGCGGAGTGGATCAGCCCCAGCATTTT.

The rearrangement joins TRBV7-2 to TRBJ1-1, with 8 bases lining up with TRBD1. CDR1 and CDR2 (germline): SGHTA, FQGNSA. This CDR3 comprises 13 residues. J gave up 5 bases and V 5 bases, and 4 bases lay outside the gene matches. The CDR3 bases are TGTGCCAGCAGCCGAACAGGGGGAACTGAAGCTTTCTTT. It specifies CASSRTGGTEAFF.

The chain uses TRBV14 and TRBJ1-2; 9 bases are shared with TRBD1. Trimming at V came to 6 bases and at J to 4 bases, leaving 3 bases not matched to a gene. This CDR3 is 13 amino acids long. CDR1 SGHDN and CDR2 FVKESK come from the germline V gene. The CDR3 DNA reads as TGTGCCAGCAGACTACAGGGGGCCTATGGCTACACCTTC. Encoded protein: CASRLQGAYGYTF.

V is TRBV4-3 and J is TRBJ1-2, with D possibly being TRBD1 (6 bases). The CDR3 has 15 residues. Per the germline V gene, CDR1 is LGHNA and CDR2 is YSLEER. V was pared by 1 base and J by 8 bases, with 17 bases between. The CDR3 DNA is TGCGCCAGCAGCCAAGTAGGTACAGGGATAGGAGGCTACACCTTC. Amino acids: CASSQVGTGIGGYTF.

The genes are TRBV5-3 and TRBJ2-7; TRBD1 aligns across 10 bases. TRBV5-3 belongs to the ORF category, with a function that is uncertain. The CDR3 runs 13 residues. Trimming took 5 bases from V and 3 from J; bases not matched to a gene: 2. CDR3 residues: CARRDRGNYEQYF. For the CDR3, the DNA is TGTGCCAGAAGGGACAGGGGGAACTACGAGCAGTACTTC.

The rearrangement uses TRBV2 and TRBJ1-4; no definite D call. The V and J ends lost 3 bases and 4 bases respectively, with 6 bases between them. Germline assignment: CDR1 SNHLY and CDR2 FYNNEI. The CDR3 spans 13 residues. The CDR3 sequence is CASSDRFNEKLFF. Here the CDR3 DNA reads TGTGCCAGCAGTGACAGGTTTAATGAAAAACTGTTTTTT.

This clone was detected only once. This rearrangement joins TRBV25-1 to TRBJ2-7; D might be TRBD1 (6 bases). Trimming shortened V by 6 bases and J by 6 bases, and 15 bases separated the two germline ends. CDR3 size: 13 residues. The V gene's germline CDR1 is MGHDK and CDR2 SYGVNS. The CDR3 DNA sequence: TGTGCCAGCAGCACCGTGGGGGCTGGCGAGCAGTACTTC. Its protein product is CASSTVGAGEQYF.

The chain combines TRBV9 with TRBJ2-7; TRBD2 is a possible D gene (6 bases). CDR1 is SGDLS, CDR2 YYNGEE, per germline. The CDR3 has 14 amino acids. The V end lost 0 bases, the J end lost 6 bases, and 13 bases lay between the germline ends. The CDR3 DNA is TGTGCCAGCAGCGTAGCGGGAGAAAGGGTCGAGCAGTACTTC. Translating it yields CASSVAGERVEQYF.

This clone was counted a single time. The chain recombines TRBV6-5 with TRBJ2-5, with D tentatively TRBD2 (5 bases). The CDR3 loop spans 14 amino acids. Looked up from germline, CDR1 is MNHEY and CDR2 is SVGAGI. Trimming removed 2 bases from V and 0 bases from J, with 7 bases in between. Here the CDR3 reads CASSYRRDQETQYF. The CDR3 DNA reads TGTGCCAGCAGTTACCGGCGGGACCAAGAGACCCAGTACTTC.

The CDR3: CASSLGQFINEQFF. As DNA, the CDR3 is TGCGCCAGCAGCTTGGGCCAGTTTATCAATGAGCAGTTCTTC. V and J are TRBV5-1 and TRBJ2-1; no firm D call. The CDR3 totals 14 residues. V lost 0 bases, J lost 6 bases, and 10 bases lay in between. CDR1 and CDR2 from the germline V gene are SGHRS and YFSETQ. Full variable domain (remainder filled in from reference TRBV5-1 and TRBJ2-1): KAGVTQTPRYLIKTRGQQVTLSCSPISGHRSVSWYQQTPGQGLQFLFEYFSETQRNKGNFPGRFSGRQFSNSRSEMNVSTLELGDSALYLCASSLGQFINEQFFGPGTRLTVL.

This CDR3 is CASSESYEGEVNTF. The CDR3, as DNA: TGCGCCAGCAGTGAGTCTTACGAAGGGGAGGTTAACACCTTC. This chain links TRBV10-2 with TRBJ1-2, with D possibly TRBD1 on 5 matching bases. Trimming removed 0 bases from V and 12 bases from J, with 17 bases in between. This CDR3 is built from 14 residues. Germline V gene lookup returns CDR1 WSHSY and CDR2 SAAADI.

The CDR3 bases are TGTGCCAGCAGCTTAGGAGGGAAGGACGAGCAGTACTTC. It translates to CASSLGGKDEQYF. The chain recombines TRBV7-9 with TRBJ2-7, with D possibly TRBD2 on 5 matching bases. Trimming shortened V by 1 base and J by 5 bases, and 9 bases separated the two germline ends. Germline CDR1 SEHNR, CDR2 FQNEAQ (reference sequence). The CDR3 loop spans 13 amino acids. The full variable domain, its missing parts supplied by reference TRBV7-9 and TRBJ2-7, is DTGVSQNPRHKITKRGQNVTFRCDPISEHNRLYWYRQTLGQGPEFLTYFQNEAQLEKSRLLSDRFSAERPKGSFSTLEIQRTEQGDSAMYLCASSLGGKDEQYFGPGTRLTVT.

The chain employs TRBV6-5 and TRBJ2-1, with no clear D. Trimming shortened V by 6 bases and J by 9 bases, and 15 bases separated the two germline ends. The germline V gene has CDR1 MNHEY and CDR2 SVGAGI. The CDR3 sequence is 13 residues long. This chain's CDR3 is CASSLIQSSEQFF. CDR3 coding DNA: TGTGCCAGCAGCCTAATCCAAAGCTCTGAGCAGTTCTTC.

J is TRBJ2-1 and V is TRBV27; D is possibly TRBD2 (5 bases). Trimming shortened V by 7 bases and J by 8 bases, and 18 bases separated the two germline ends. From germline, CDR1 is MNHEY and CDR2 SMNVEV (reference sequence). There are 14 residues in the CDR3. The CDR3 DNA sequence: TGTGCCAGCAAACACTCGGGCCGGGGAGATGAGCAGTTCTTC. Translated, it gives CASKHSGRGDEQFF.

V and J are TRBV5-4 and TRBJ1-2; D is uncertain. Germline V CDR1 and CDR2: SGHNT, YYREEE (reference sequence). The CDR3 has 13 amino acids. Trimming shortened V by 4 bases and J by 2 bases, and 9 bases separated the two germline ends. DNA for the CDR3: TGTGCCAGCAGCCTGGACGAGAACTATGGCTACACCTTC. This codes for CASSLDENYGYTF.

This clone has just one count. V usage is TRBV5-8 and J usage is TRBJ2-5, with a possible D match to TRBD2 (6 bases). The CDR3 contains 14 residues. V shed 0 bases and J shed 6 bases, with 12 bases lying between them. Germline CDR1 SGHTS, CDR2 YDEGEE. The CDR3 region has the DNA TGTGCCAGCAGCTTGGCCAGCGGGCTGCAGACCCAGTACTTC. It codes for CASSLASGLQTQYF.

The rearrangement joins TRBV27 to TRBJ1-5, with TRBD1 identical over 8 bases. Trimming at V came to 6 bases and at J to 1 base, leaving 2 bases not matched to a gene. CDR3 length equals 14 residues. Germline V gene sequence: CDR1 MNHEY, CDR2 SMNVEV (reference sequence). The CDR3 reads CASRDRGSNQPQHF. CDR3 bases: TGTGCCAGCAGAGACAGGGGAAGCAATCAGCCCCAGCATTTT.

V usage is TRBV6-1 and J usage is TRBJ2-7, with D possibly matching TRBD1 (5 bases). This CDR3 has 15 residues. Germline CDR1 and CDR2: MNHNS and SASEGT. Trimming shortened V by 2 bases and J by 4 bases, and 15 bases separated the two germline ends. In nucleotides, the CDR3 is TGTGCCAGCAGTGAAAATGCAGGGTTGGGGTACGAGCAGTACTTC. This translates into CASSENAGLGYEQYF.

The genes are TRBV18 and TRBJ2-6; no firm D call. The germline V and J ends were trimmed by 2 bases and 4 bases, with 3 bases remaining between them. The CDR3 sequence is 13 residues long. Germline lookup yields CDR1 KGHSH and CDR2 LQKENI. The CDR3 loop is CASSPSGANVLTF. CDR3 coding DNA: TGTGCCAGCTCACCATCGGGGGCCAACGTCCTGACTTTC.

This rearrangement joins TRBV11-3 to TRBJ2-1; D not certain. This CDR3 comprises 12 residues. Germline V lookup: CDR1 SGHNT, CDR2 YENEEA. The V end lost 1 base, the J end lost 9 bases, and 7 bases lay between the germline ends. The CDR3 sequence is CASSLGRSEQFF. The CDR3 nucleotides are TGTGCCAGCAGCTTAGGGCGGAGTGAGCAGTTCTTC.